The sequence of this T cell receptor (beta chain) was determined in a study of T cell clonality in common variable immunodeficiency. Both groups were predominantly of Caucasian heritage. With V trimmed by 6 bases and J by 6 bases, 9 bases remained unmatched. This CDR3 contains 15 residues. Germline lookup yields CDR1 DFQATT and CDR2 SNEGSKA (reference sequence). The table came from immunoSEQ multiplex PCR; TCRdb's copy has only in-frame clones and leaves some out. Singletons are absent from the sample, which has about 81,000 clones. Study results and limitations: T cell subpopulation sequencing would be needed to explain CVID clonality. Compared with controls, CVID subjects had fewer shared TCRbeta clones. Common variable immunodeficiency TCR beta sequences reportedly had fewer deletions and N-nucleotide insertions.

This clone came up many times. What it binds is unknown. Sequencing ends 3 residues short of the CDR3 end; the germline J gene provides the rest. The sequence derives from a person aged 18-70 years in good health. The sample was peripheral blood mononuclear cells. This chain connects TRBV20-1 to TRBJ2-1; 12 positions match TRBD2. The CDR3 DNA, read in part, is TGCAGTGCCCTGGGACTAGCGGGCCTCAGCAATGAG. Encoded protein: CSALGLAGLSNE. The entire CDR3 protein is CSALGLAGLSNEQFF.